A selection of T cell receptor beta chains follows, all from one sample in a study of response to subunit inactivated influenza vaccine. MiXCR, run by TCRdb on the RT-PCR reads, gives a single entry per CDR3 protein. The sample lists almost 250,000 distinct CDR3 sequences, roughly an eighth seen once, with 7.8% in the top ten. Sample: non-naive T cells sorted from PBMCs, taken 14 days before vaccination. These receptors were taken from a man aged 45 to 65 who received an inactivated influenza vaccine. The CDR3 runs from the conserved cysteine through the conserved F or W. A D gene is named only where the DNA matches it firmly. Clone size appears in some rows only: once, few, many, or a class for an expanded clone.

>TRBV6-1|TRBD1|many|TRBJ1-2
TGTGCCAGCAGATGGAAGGGAGGGGGCGTCTATGGCTACACCTTC
CASRWKGGGVYGYTF
>TRBV6-2/TRBV6-3|TRBD2|.|TRBJ2-6
TGTGCCAGCAGTCCGTGGGGAAGCGGGGGGGCTGGGGCCAACGTCCTGACTTTC
CASSPWGSGGAGANVLTF
>TRBV10-3|TRBD2|many|TRBJ2-5
TGTGCCATCAGTGTGGGTAGCGGGGGAACCCAAGAGACCCAGTACTTC
CAISVGSGGTQETQYF
>TRBV12-3/TRBV12-4|TRBD1|few|TRBJ1-4
TGTGCCAGCACCCTAGGGGGACAGGGTAGTGAAAAACTGTTTTTT
CASTLGGQGSEKLFF
>TRBV20-1|.|.|TRBJ1-5
TGCAGTGCTAGAGATATCGCTAGCAATCAGCCCCAGCATTTT
CSARDIASNQPQHF
>TRBV27|TRBD2|few|TRBJ2-3
TGTGCCAGCAGTCTAGCGGGGGGGCTGAATACGCAGTATTTT
CASSLAGGLNTQYF
>TRBV25-1|.|few|TRBJ2-2
TGTGCCAGCAGTGAGTCGCGGCAGCCAGGGACGAACACCGGGGAGCTGTTTTTT
CASSESRQPGTNTGELFF
>TRBV24-1|TRBD1|.|TRBJ2-2
TGTGCCACCAGTGATCCCCGGGACAGGAAAACGAACACCGGGGAGCTGTTTTTT
CATSDPRDRKTNTGELFF
>TRBV12-3/TRBV12-4|TRBD2|few|TRBJ2-2
TGTGCCAGCAACGGGAGGGGCTCGAACACCGGGGAGCTGTTTTTT
CASNGRGSNTGELFF
>TRBV24-1|.|few|TRBJ1-5
TGTGCCACCAGCAGGGCAGGGAGATCTCAGCCCCAGCATTTT
CATSRAGRSQPQHF
>TRBV7-8|.|many|TRBJ2-1
TGTGCCAGCAGCTCCTGGGTTGAGCAGTTCTTC
CASSSWVEQFF
>TRBV9|TRBD2|few|TRBJ2-7
TGTGCCAGCAGCGTAGCGGGGGGTCTAGTCTACGAGCAGTACTTC
CASSVAGGLVYEQYF
>TRBV10-3|.|.|TRBJ1-1
TGTGCCCTCAGGTCCGTTGGGGCGAACACTGAAGCTTTCTTT
CALRSVGANTEAFF
>TRBV5-1|.|.|TRBJ2-3
TGCGCCAGCAGCACCGGGGCCGCGACAGATACGCAGTATTTT
CASSTGAATDTQYF
>TRBV3-1|TRBD1|many|TRBJ2-7
TGTGCCAGCAGCCGGTCGGACAGGGGCGTTCACGAGCAGTACTTC
CASSRSDRGVHEQYF
>TRBV12-3/TRBV12-4|.|.|TRBJ2-5
.
CASILGSEETQYF
>TRBV3-1|TRBD2|.|TRBJ2-1
TGTGCCAGCAGCCAAACTAGCGGGAGGGCCAATGAGCAGTTCTTC
CASSQTSGRANEQFF
>TRBV6-2/TRBV6-3|.|few|TRBJ2-5
TGTGCCAGCAGTTACCCGGACACCCAAGAGACCCAGTACTTC
CASSYPDTQETQYF
>TRBV10-1|.|.|TRBJ1-1
TGCGCCAGCAGATTGGGGTTTGACACTGAAGCTTTCTTT
CASRLGFDTEAFF
>TRBV20-1|TRBD1|few|TRBJ2-3
TGCAGTGCTACCACATCCACAGGGGAGAGGGGGCAGTATTTT
CSATTSTGERGQYF
>TRBV2|.|.|TRBJ2-3
TGTGCCAGCAGTGATGGGACCCCGAGTACAGATACGCAGTATTTT
CASSDGTPSTDTQYF
>TRBV20-1|.|few|TRBJ2-7
TGCAGTGCTAGAGTCAAGGGAACCTACGAGCAGTACTTC
CSARVKGTYEQYF
>TRBV6-1|TRBD1|few|TRBJ2-2
TGTGCCAGCAGCCTTGGGGCGACAGGGGTCACCGGGGAGCTGTTTTTT
CASSLGATGVTGELFF
>TRBV11-2|TRBD1|many|TRBJ2-7
TGTGCCAGCCAGGGACAGGGAAACTACGAGCAGTACTTC
CASQGQGNYEQYF
>TRBV6-6|TRBD1|few|TRBJ1-5
TGTGCCAGCGGGACAGGGAGCAATCAGCCCCAGCATTTT
CASGTGSNQPQHF
>TRBV7-8|.|few|TRBJ1-2
TGTGCCAGCAGCGTAAGGGTGTCCTATGGCTACACCTTC
CASSVRVSYGYTF
>TRBV5-4|.|once|TRBJ2-7
TGTGCCAGCAGCTTGCAGGATCCGTCCTACGAGCAGTACTTC
CASSLQDPSYEQYF
>TRBV19|TRBD1|.|TRBJ2-7
TGTGCCAGTAGTCCCCCCCGACAGGGCACATTCTACGAGCAGTACTTC
CASSPPRQGTFYEQYF
>TRBV29-1|.|.|TRBJ2-5
TGCAGCGTGGCGACAGGATCCCAAGAGACCCAGTACTTC
CSVATGSQETQYF
>TRBV12-3/TRBV12-4|.|.|TRBJ2-2
TGTGCCAGCAGTAAAAGACAGGAATACACCGGGGAGCTGTTTTTT
CASSKRQEYTGELFF
>TRBV18|TRBD2|.|TRBJ2-1
TGTGCCAGCTCATCCATTTATGGACTAGCGGTGTACAATGAGCAGTTCTTC
CASSSIYGLAVYNEQFF
>TRBV24-1|TRBD1|few|TRBJ2-1
TGTGCCACCAGTGATCTGACAGGGGAGGTCAATGAGCAGTTCTTC
CATSDLTGEVNEQFF
>TRBV4-2|.|few|TRBJ2-7
TGTGCCAGCAGCCAAGATAAGCAGGCTTCCTACGAGCAGTACTTC
CASSQDKQASYEQYF
>TRBV11-2|.|.|TRBJ2-2
TGTGCCAGCAGCTTAGAAGGTTACAGTTCGGGGGAGCTGTTTTTT
CASSLEGYSSGELFF
>TRBV7-2|TRBD1|.|TRBJ2-4
TGTGCCAGCAGCCCGGACAGGGAGAATCAGTACTTC
CASSPDRENQYF
>TRBV10-2|.|few|TRBJ2-3
TGCGCCAGCAGTGGAGCGCTCGACACAGATACGCAGTATTTT
CASSGALDTDTQYF
>TRBV27|TRBD2|.|TRBJ2-4
TGTGCCAGCAGTTTATCCCCCGGACTGGCTAGCGGGTTAGCCAAAAACATTCAGTACTTC
CASSLSPGLASGLAKNIQYF
>TRBV2|.|.|TRBJ2-5
TGTGCCAGCAGTGTAGTTGGGGGGGAGACCCAGTACTTC
CASSVVGGETQYF
>TRBV29-1|TRBD1|many|TRBJ1-1
TGCAGCGTGTCGGTCGGGACAGGGAGGACTGAAGCTTTCTTT
CSVSVGTGRTEAFF
>TRBV7-9|.|.|TRBJ1-1
TGTGCCAGCAGCCCGTCGGGCGCCTGGAACACTGAAGCTTTCTTT
CASSPSGAWNTEAFF
>TRBV18|TRBD1|.|TRBJ2-7
TGTGCCAGCTCACCACAGGGTGGACAGGCTGACGAGCAGTACTTC
CASSPQGGQADEQYF
>TRBV25-1|.|.|TRBJ2-2
TGTGCCAGCAGTCCCCGAGGGGATGCCCCCGGGGAGCTGTTTTTT
CASSPRGDAPGELFF
>TRBV6-1|.|.|TRBJ1-3
TGTGCCAGCAGTGAAAGCAGAGGAACCGGGACCATATATTTT
CASSESRGTGTIYF
>TRBV3-1|.|.|TRBJ2-5
TGTGCCAGCAGCCCGAACCAATACTCGACAGGCTCCCAAGAGACCCAGTACTTC
CASSPNQYSTGSQETQYF
>TRBV6-1|.|once|TRBJ2-3
TGTGCCAGCAGTCCCAGGACACCCAGGACGCAGTATTTT
CASSPRTPRTQYF
>TRBV2|TRBD1|few|TRBJ1-6
TGTGCCAGCAGTAAGGACAGGTCTCGTAATTCACCCCTCCACTTT
CASSKDRSRNSPLHF
>TRBV6-6|.|.|TRBJ2-7
TGTGCCAGCAGTACGAACTACGAGCAGTACTTC
CASSTNYEQYF